This TCR beta chain was captured by sequencing in a study of identifying expanded T cells in peripheral blood. Study results and limitations: Across healthy donors, higher total template counts meant significantly greater approximately two-week count variance. Over approximately two and four weeks, about 15 and 19 clones changed, versus 1.2 between replicates.

Collection occurred without any documented infections or immune events in donors. Some clones are missing from TCRdb's copy, which holds only in-frame ones; the method was immunoSEQ multiplex PCR. The sample has 70,000 to 95,000 clones, roughly 90% seen once. As concerns this clone: Its antigen is unknown.

The CDR3 is made up of 14 amino acids. Trimming left V 0 bases short and J 4 bases short, with 7 bases between. Germline CDR1 and CDR2: SGHTA and FQGTGA. This receptor was obtained from a person aged 18-69 years in good health. Sequencing used blood. The chain has TRBV7-3 and TRBJ2-1; D is ambiguous. For the CDR3, the DNA is TGTGCCAGCAGCTTAACAAGAGAATACAATGAGCAGTTCTTC. Encoded protein: CASSLTREYNEQFF.